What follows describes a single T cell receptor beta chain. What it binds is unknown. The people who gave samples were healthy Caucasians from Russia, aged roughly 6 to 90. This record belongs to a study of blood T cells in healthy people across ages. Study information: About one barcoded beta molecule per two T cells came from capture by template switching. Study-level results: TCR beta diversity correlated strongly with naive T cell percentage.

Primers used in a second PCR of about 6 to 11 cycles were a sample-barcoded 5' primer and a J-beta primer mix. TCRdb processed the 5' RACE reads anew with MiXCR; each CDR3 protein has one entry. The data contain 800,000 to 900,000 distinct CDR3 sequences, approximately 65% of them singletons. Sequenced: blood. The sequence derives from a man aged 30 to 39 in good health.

The CDR3 nucleotides are TGTGCCAGCAGTTCCCTCTCGATCGGCACAGATACGCAGTATTTT. Protein product: CASSSLSIGTDTQYF. This chain uses TRBV12-3 or TRBV12-4 with TRBJ2-3; D unclear. The CDR3 contains 15 residues. Trimming cost V 4 bases and J 1 base, with 12 bases left between them.